The 11 T cell receptor beta chains listed next were all sequenced from one sample in a study of tumor-infiltrating lymphocytes in primary liver carcinoma. TCR beta cDNA was prepared out of 500 ng total RNA by means of a constant-region primer. Libraries covering TCR beta were generated through three nested multiplex PCR rounds (using a slightly modified ARM-PCR). In the first two PCR rounds, TRBV1-TRBV30 forward primers were paired with a C-beta reverse primer, and each round lasted roughly 9 cycles. TCRdb called the multiplex PCR reads again in MiXCR, with one record for every CDR3 protein. The sample consists of roughly 86,000 distinct CDR3 sequences, roughly 70% of them appearing once. The roughly 19-32 mg bulk tissue piece was not sorted before simultaneous RNA and DNA extraction. The source material was tumor-adjacent normal liver tissue. Receptors originate from a man aged 40-50 years with primary liver carcinoma and hepatitis B virus infection.

This clonotype was seen a handful of times. A single base separates this from a much larger clone, so it may be a read error. The V gene is TRBV5-6, the J gene TRBJ2-5; no definite D call. This CDR3 spans 14 amino acids. Germline CDR1 SGHDT, CDR2 YYEEEE. Trimming cost V 1 base and J 5 bases, with 12 bases left between them. The CDR3 loop reads CASSLSLVEETQYF. In nucleotides, the CDR3 is TGTGCCAGCAGCTTGAGTCTAGTCGAGGAGACCCAGTACTTC.

Note on this clonotype: A read error may produce the germline difference seen at one junction end. This chain connects TRBV12-3 or TRBV12-4 to TRBJ2-1, with 7 bases that match TRBD2. The CDR3 is 15 amino acids. The CDR3: CTSSAGGSIYNEQFF. For the CDR3, the DNA is TGTACCAGCAGTGCTGGCGGGAGTATCTACAATGAACAGTTCTTC.

This clonotype was seen many times. The J gene is TRBJ2-5, the V gene TRBV6-5; TRBD1 aligns across 9 bases. Per the germline V gene, CDR1 is MNHEY and CDR2 is SVGAGI. This CDR3 is 15 amino acids long. Trimming cost V 10 bases and J 4 bases; bases outside gene matches: 13. The CDR3 bases are TGTGCCACCAAGAGGGCGGGACAGGGTGGAGAGACCCAGTACTTC. Protein sequence: CATKRAGQGGETQYF.

This rearrangement joins TRBV11-2 to TRBJ2-5; tentatively, D is TRBD2 (5 bases). The germline CDR1 and CDR2 sequences are SGHAT and FQNNGV. Trimming took 3 bases from V and 2 from J, leaving 16 bases between them. CDR3 length: 16 amino acids. The CDR3 DNA follows: TGTGCCAGCAGCTTTTCCCCAGGTAGCGAACAAGAGACCCAGTACTTC. It encodes CASSFSPGSEQETQYF.

The chain employs TRBV28 and TRBJ2-3; D may be TRBD1 (6 bases). The CDR3 spans 14 residues. Germline CDR1 and CDR2: MDHEN and SYDVKM. V dropped 6 bases and J dropped 3 bases, with 13 bases sitting between them. For the CDR3, the DNA is TGTGCCAGCAGCCCCCAGGGGTCAACAGATACGCAGTATTTT. It is translated as CASSPQGSTDTQYF.

The chain uses TRBV29-1 and TRBJ2-1; the D gene is possibly TRBD1 (5 bases). The CDR3 has 10 residues. The germline CDR1 and CDR2 sequences are SQVTM and ANQGSEA. The CDR3 protein is CCGSDNEEFF. CDR3 DNA: TGCTGCGGATCGGACAATGAGGAATTCTTC.

Worth noting for this clonotype: A junction boundary mismatches the germline segment, possibly from a read error. This chain links TRBV11-2 with TRBJ1-6; the D is unclear. The germline V gene encodes CDR1 SGHAT and CDR2 FQNNGV. This CDR3 is 14 amino acids long. The CDR3 loop reads CAGSFGKDNSPLHF. The CDR3 region has the DNA TGTGCCGGCAGCTTTGGGAAGGATAATTCACCCCTCCACTTT. Full variable domain (outside the CDR3, taken from reference TRBV11-2 and TRBJ1-6): EAGVAQSPRYKIIEKRQSVAFWCNPISGHATLYWYQQILGQGPKLLIQFQNNGVVDDSQLPKDRFSAERLKGVDSTLKIQPAKLEDSAVYLCAGSFGKDNSPLHFGNGTRLTVT.

On this clonotype itself: A junction end diverges from the germline sequence, so it may reflect a read error. The chain is built from TRBV12-3 or TRBV12-4 and TRBJ2-1, with D possibly matching TRBD2 (6 bases). CDR3 length: 14 residues. The CDR3: CASGLPPSSDEQFF. Written as DNA, the CDR3 is TGTGCCAGCGGTTTACCCCCATCTAGCGATGAGCAGTTCTTC.

This clonotype showed up many times. V usage is TRBV11-2 and J usage is TRBJ2-5; D gene unclear. Germline V gene lookup returns CDR1 SGHAT and CDR2 FQNNGV. The CDR3 totals 11 residues. Trimming removed 5 bases at V and 1 base at J, with 2 bases between. The CDR3 here is CASSLQETQYF. CDR3 in DNA: TGTGCCAGCAGCCTCCAAGAGACCCAGTACTTC. Full variable domain (missing parts from reference TRBV11-2 and TRBJ2-5): EAGVAQSPRYKIIEKRQSVAFWCNPISGHATLYWYQQILGQGPKLLIQFQNNGVVDDSQLPKDRFSAERLKGVDSTLKIQPAKLEDSAVYLCASSLQETQYFGPGTRLLVL.

A word on this clonotype: A read error may explain this, as a much larger clone is one base away. The chain uses TRBV4-1 and TRBJ2-1; D gene ambiguous. The CDR3 has 18 amino acids. Germline V gene sequence: CDR1 MGHRA, CDR2 YSYEKL. V dropped 0 bases and J dropped 3 bases, with 18 bases sitting between them. The CDR3 bases are TGCGCCAGCAGCCAAGATTCCGGCCCCCAGAGCTTCTACAATGAGCAGTTCTTC. Amino acid sequence: CASSQDSGPQSFYNEQFF.

The chain combines TRBV9 with TRBJ2-1; 8 bases are a match to TRBD2. Germline CDR1 and CDR2: SGDLS and YYNGEE. The CDR3 length is 15 residues. Losses at the gene ends were 4 bases for V and 8 bases for J; bases not matched to a gene: 11. CDR3 protein: CASSPTGLAAYEQFF. The CDR3 DNA is TGTGCCAGCAGCCCGACCGGACTAGCTGCATATGAGCAGTTCTTC.